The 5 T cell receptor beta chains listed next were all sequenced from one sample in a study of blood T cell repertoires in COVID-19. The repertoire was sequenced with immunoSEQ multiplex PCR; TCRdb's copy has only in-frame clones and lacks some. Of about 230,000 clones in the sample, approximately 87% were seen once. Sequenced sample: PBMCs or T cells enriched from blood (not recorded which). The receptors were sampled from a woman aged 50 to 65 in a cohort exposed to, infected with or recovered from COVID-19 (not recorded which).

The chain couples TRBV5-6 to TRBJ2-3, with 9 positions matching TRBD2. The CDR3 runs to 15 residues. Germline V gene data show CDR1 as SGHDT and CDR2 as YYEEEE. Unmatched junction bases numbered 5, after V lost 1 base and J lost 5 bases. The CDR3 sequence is CASSLRAGGLDTQYF. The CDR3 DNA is TGTGCCAGCAGCTTGAGGGCGGGGGGGCTAGATACGCAGTATTTT.

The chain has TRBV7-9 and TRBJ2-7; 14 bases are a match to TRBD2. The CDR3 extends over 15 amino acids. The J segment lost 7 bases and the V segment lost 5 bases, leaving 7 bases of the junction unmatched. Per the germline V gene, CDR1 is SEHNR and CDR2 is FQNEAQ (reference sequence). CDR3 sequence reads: CASSTGLAGGGEQYF. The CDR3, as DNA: TGTGCCAGCAGCACCGGACTAGCGGGGGGCGGTGAGCAGTACTTC.

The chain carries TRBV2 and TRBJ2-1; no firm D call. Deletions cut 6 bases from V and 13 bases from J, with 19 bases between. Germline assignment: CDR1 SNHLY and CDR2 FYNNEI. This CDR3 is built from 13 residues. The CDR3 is CASSQSPIANQFF. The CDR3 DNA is TGTGCCAGCAGCCAAAGCCCCATAGCCAACCAGTTCTTC.

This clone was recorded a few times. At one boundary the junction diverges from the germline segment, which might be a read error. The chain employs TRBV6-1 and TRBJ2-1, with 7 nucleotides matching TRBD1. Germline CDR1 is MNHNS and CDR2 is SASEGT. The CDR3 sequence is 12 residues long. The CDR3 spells CASSELGTDRVF. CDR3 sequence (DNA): TGTGCCAGCAGTGAGTTGGGGACAGATCGTGTCTTC.

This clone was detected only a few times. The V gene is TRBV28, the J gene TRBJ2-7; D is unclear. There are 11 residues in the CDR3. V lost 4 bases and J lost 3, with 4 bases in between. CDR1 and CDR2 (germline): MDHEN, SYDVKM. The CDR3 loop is CASSSHYEQYF. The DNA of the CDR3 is TGTGCCAGCAGTTCCCACTACGAGCAGTACTTC.